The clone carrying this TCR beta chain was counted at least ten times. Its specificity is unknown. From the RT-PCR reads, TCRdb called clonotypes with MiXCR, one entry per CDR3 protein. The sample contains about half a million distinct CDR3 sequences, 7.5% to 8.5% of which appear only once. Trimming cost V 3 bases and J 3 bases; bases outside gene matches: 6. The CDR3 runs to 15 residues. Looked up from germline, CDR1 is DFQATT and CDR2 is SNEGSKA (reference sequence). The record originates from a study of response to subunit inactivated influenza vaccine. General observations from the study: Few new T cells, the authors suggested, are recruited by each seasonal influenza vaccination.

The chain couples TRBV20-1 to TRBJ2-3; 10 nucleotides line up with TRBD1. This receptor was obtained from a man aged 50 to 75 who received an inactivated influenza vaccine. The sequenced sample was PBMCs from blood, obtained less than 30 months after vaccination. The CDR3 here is CSASSLDRGTDTQYF. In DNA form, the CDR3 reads TGCAGTGCTAGTTCCTTGGACAGGGGGACAGATACGCAGTATTTT.